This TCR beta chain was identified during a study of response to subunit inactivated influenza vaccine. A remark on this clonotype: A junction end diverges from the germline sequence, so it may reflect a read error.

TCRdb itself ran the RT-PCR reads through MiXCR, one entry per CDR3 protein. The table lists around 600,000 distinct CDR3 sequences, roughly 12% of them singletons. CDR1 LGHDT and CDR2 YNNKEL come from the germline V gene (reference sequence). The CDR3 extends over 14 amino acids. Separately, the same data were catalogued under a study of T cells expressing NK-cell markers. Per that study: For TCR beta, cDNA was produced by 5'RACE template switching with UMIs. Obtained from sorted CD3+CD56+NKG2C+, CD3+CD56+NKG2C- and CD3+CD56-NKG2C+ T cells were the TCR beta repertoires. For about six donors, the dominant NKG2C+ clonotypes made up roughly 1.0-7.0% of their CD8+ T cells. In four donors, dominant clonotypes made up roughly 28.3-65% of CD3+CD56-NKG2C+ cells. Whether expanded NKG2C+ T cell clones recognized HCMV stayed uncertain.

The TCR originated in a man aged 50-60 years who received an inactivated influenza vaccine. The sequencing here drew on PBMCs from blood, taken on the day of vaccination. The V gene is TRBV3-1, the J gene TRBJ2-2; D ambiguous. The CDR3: CASSQSGNAGELFF. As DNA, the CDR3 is TGTGCCAGCAGCCAATCTGGGAACGCCGGGGAGCTGTTTTTT. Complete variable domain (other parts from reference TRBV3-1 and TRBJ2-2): DTAVSQTPKYLVTQMGNDKSIKCEQNLGHDTMYWYKQDSKKFLKIMFSYNNKELIINETVPNRFSPKSPDKAHLNLHINSLELGDSAVYFCASSQSGNAGELFFGEGSRLTVL.